The 2 T cell receptor beta chains reported below all come from one sample, sequenced in a study of siplizumab effects on memory and regulatory T cells. The data were produced by immunoSEQ multiplex PCR, yet TCRdb's version contains in-frame clones alone and is incomplete. The sample yields approximately 100,000 clones, 94% seen once. The sequencing sample was made of Tregs sorted from blood. The receptors originated from a human donor in good health.

The rearrangement joins TRBV6-1 to TRBJ2-7; 7 positions agree with TRBD1. This CDR3 contains 13 residues. V lost 5 bases to trimming and J lost 12 bases; unmatched junction nucleotides: 13. Germline CDR1 is MNHNS and CDR2 is SASEGT. The CDR3 reads CASSTSFYRGGYF. DNA of the CDR3: TGTGCCAGCAGTACCTCTTTCTACAGGGGCGGGTACTTC.

V is TRBV28 and J is TRBJ1-2; 10 bases map to TRBD1. This CDR3 comprises 14 residues. Germline V CDR1 and CDR2: MDHEN, SYDVKM. The trim removed 7 bases at V and 8 bases at J, leaving 10 bases unmatched. The CDR3 DNA reads as TGTGCCAGCAAACCCGGACAGGGGGAGGTGGGCTACACCTTC. Its protein is CASKPGQGEVGYTF.